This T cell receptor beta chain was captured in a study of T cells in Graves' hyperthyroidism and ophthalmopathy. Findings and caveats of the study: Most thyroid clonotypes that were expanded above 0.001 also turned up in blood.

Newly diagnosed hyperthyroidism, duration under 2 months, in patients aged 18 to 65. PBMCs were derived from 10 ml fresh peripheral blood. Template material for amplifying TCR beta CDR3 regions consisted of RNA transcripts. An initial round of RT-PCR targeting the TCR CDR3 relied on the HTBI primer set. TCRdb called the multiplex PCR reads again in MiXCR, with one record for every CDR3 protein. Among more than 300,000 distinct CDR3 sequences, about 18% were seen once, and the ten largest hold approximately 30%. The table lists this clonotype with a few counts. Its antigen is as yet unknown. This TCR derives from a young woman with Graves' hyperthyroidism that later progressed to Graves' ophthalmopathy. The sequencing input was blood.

CDR3 amino acids: CASSGQGGLDKETQYF. CDR3 in DNA: TGTGCCAGCTCAGGACAGGGCGGGCTGGACAAAGAGACCCAGTACTTC. The chain is built from TRBV18 and TRBJ2-5, with 8 bases fitting TRBD1. From germline, CDR1 is KGHSH and CDR2 LQKENI. V lost 5 bases to trimming and J lost 3 bases; unmatched junction nucleotides: 11. The CDR3 is 16 amino acids.